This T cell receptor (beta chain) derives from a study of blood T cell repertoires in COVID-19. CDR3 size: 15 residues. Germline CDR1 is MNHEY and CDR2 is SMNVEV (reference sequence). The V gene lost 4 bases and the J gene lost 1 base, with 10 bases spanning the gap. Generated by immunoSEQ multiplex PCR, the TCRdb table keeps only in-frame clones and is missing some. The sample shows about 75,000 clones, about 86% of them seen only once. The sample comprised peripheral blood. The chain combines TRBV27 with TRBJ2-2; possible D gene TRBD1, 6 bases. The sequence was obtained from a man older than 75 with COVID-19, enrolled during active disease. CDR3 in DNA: TGTGCCAGCAGTTCGGTAGGGGGGAACACCGGGGAGCTGTTTTTT. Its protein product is CASSSVGGNTGELFF.